The clone carrying this TCR beta chain was seen repeatedly, ten times or more. The sample belongs to a study of CD8 T cells in ankylosing spondylitis. Trimming stripped 3 bases from V and 8 bases from J, with 22 bases between. This CDR3 spans 16 amino acids. Looked up from germline, CDR1 is LNHNV and CDR2 is YYDKDF (reference sequence). TCRdb re-called the 5' RACE reads through MiXCR, storing one row per CDR3 protein. The profile shows 30,000 to 35,000 distinct CDR3 sequences, 30% of them singletons. The clonotype was recovered from a male donor with ankylosing spondylitis. The sample was synovial fluid, either unsorted or a sorted T cell fraction (not recorded which). The chain recombines TRBV15 with TRBJ1-2, with D possibly matching TRBD1 (5 bases). The CDR3 loop is CATSRRGGRSGGGYTF. DNA of the CDR3: TGTGCCACCAGCAGGAGGGGAGGCAGGTCGGGAGGCGGCTACACCTTC.